This entry is about one TCR beta chain. Its antigen is currently unknown. This sample was included in a study of vaccination effects on CD4 cells after COVID-19. The data were produced by immunoSEQ multiplex PCR, yet TCRdb's version contains in-frame clones alone and is incomplete. The profile shows roughly 70,000 clones, 60% to 75% of them singletons. ViraFEST assay sequencing came after antigen-specific CD4+ T cells were expanded with viral peptide pools. It was after more than 8 days of culture that CD4+ T cells were isolated. A PCR test confirmed that the person had SARS-CoV-2 infection between March and December 2020. The negative control culture used an HIV-1 Nef peptide pool. The origin of this receptor is a human donor who had a prior SARS-CoV-2 infection. Sequences were derived from CD4+ T cells from PBMCs cultured with HIV peptides, sampled before COVID-19 vaccination. Subset indicated: HIV-1 Nef peptide pool negative control/reference culture.

In nucleotides, the CDR3 is TGTGCCAGCAGTGTGGCTAGCGGGAGACAGCAGTACTTC. This translates into CASSVASGRQQYF. The chain combines TRBV6-4 with TRBJ2-7; TRBD2 agrees at 10 bases. V lost 4 bases, J lost 8 bases, and 5 bases stayed unmatched. CDR3 length: 13 residues. CDR1 MRHNA and CDR2 SNTAGT come from the germline V gene.